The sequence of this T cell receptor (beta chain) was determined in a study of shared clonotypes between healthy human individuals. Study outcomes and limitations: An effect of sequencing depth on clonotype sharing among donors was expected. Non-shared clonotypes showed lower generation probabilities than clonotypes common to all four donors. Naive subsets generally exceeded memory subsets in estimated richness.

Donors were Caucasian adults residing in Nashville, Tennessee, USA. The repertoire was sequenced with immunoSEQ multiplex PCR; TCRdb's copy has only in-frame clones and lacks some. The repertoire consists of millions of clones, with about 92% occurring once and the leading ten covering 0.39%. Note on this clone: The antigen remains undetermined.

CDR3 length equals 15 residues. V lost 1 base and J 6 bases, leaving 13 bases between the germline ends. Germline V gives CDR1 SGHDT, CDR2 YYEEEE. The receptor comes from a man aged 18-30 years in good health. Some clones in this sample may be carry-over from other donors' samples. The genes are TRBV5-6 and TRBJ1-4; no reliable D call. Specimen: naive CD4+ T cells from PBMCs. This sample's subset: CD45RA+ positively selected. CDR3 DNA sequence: TGTGCCAGCAGCTTGTCGTGGGGAGGTGATGAAAAACTGTTTTTT. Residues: CASSLSWGGDEKLFF.